This is a list of T cell receptor beta chains from one sample in a study of CD8 T cells in Susac syndrome. Using its own MiXCR run on the immunoSEQ multiplex PCR reads, TCRdb lists one record per CDR3 protein. The table records about 120,000 distinct CDR3 sequences, around nine tenths of them present only once. Sequencing was done on a sample of CD4+ T cells from PBMCs. The receptors were sampled from a human donor in good health. The CDR3 runs from the conserved cysteine through the conserved F or W. D genes are given only for firm matches. Only part of the rows carry a size: once, few, many, or a class if the clone is expanded.

>NA|TRBV10-3|TRBJ1-6|NA
CAISDGSTGSPLHF
TGTGCCATCAGTGACGGCTCAACGGGGTCACCCCTCCACTTT
>NA|TRBV5-6|TRBJ2-7|few
CASSLAPGSLQSYEQYF
TGTGCCAGCAGCTTGGCTCCAGGGTCGTTACAATCCTACGAGCAGTACTTC
>TRBD2|TRBV5-1|TRBJ2-1|once
CASLDVRGSSYNEQFF
TGCGCCAGCCTCGACGTGCGCGGGAGTTCCTACAATGAGCAGTTCTTC
>TRBD1|TRBV3-1|TRBJ2-5|NA
CASSPRDRPKETQYF
TGTGCCAGCAGCCCCCGGGACAGGCCAAAAGAGACCCAGTACTTC
>NA|TRBV5-1|TRBJ1-1|NA
CASSFSTRYTEAFF
TGCGCCAGCAGCTTCTCGACAAGATACACTGAAGCTTTCTTT
>TRBD1|TRBV5-6|TRBJ2-1|NA
CASSSGQGRPEQFF
TGTGCCAGCAGCTCAGGACAGGGTAGGCCGGAGCAGTTCTTC
>NA|TRBV7-2|TRBJ1-1|NA
CASSPRVVAAEAFF
TGTGCCAGCAGCCCCAGGGTGGTTGCCGCTGAAGCTTTCTTT
>TRBD1|TRBV19|TRBJ1-1|NA
CASSLGQGGTGTEAFF
TGTGCCAGTAGTTTGGGACAGGGAGGGACAGGGACTGAAGCTTTCTTT
>NA|TRBV29-1|TRBJ2-7|NA
CSVVAGDYEQYF
TGCAGCGTTGTAGCAGGGGACTACGAGCAGTACTTC
>TRBD2|TRBV6-5|TRBJ2-3|NA
CASSYSLPSGGTDTQYF
TGTGCCAGCAGTTACTCTCTTCCCAGCGGGGGCACAGATACGCAGTATTTT
>TRBD1|TRBV6-5|TRBJ2-5|NA
CASRWDRKQETQYF
TGTGCCAGCAGATGGGACAGGAAACAAGAGACCCAGTACTTC
>TRBD1|TRBV30|TRBJ1-1|NA
CAWNLRTGSTEAFF
TGTGCCTGGAACCTGAGGACAGGGTCCACTGAAGCTTTCTTT
>TRBD1|TRBV20-1|TRBJ1-2|NA
CSASRRDSAVYGYTF
TGCAGTGCTAGCCGACGGGACAGCGCGGTCTATGGCTACACCTTC
>TRBD2|TRBV25-1|TRBJ2-1|NA
CASRYGRAEQFF
TGTGCCAGCAGGTACGGGAGGGCTGAGCAGTTCTTC
>NA|TRBV20-1|TRBJ2-1|NA
CSARKDEQFF
TGCAGTGCCCGGAAGGATGAGCAGTTCTTC
>TRBD1|TRBV11-2|TRBJ1-1|NA
CASRQQTGMNTEAFF
TGTGCCAGCAGACAGCAGACAGGGATGAACACTGAAGCTTTCTTT
>TRBD1|TRBV2|TRBJ1-1|NA
CASSMRTGFTEAFF
TGTGCCAGCAGTATGAGGACAGGGTTCACTGAAGCTTTCTTT
>NA|TRBV7-9|TRBJ1-2|once
CASSLVAGQSGSYTF
TGTGCCAGCAGCTTAGTAGCTGGGCAGAGTGGGAGCTACACCTTC
>NA|TRBV6-4|TRBJ2-1|NA
CASSARSEGEQFF
TGTGCCAGCAGTGCTAGGAGCGAGGGTGAGCAGTTCTTC
>NA|TRBV30|TRBJ1-1|NA
CAWSGRTDTEASF
TGTGCCTGGAGCGGAAGGACCGACACTGAAGCTTCCTTT
>NA|TRBV27|TRBJ1-1|NA
CASSSGRPRTEAFF
TGTGCCAGCAGTTCGGGGAGGCCTCGGACTGAAGCTTTCTTT
>NA|TRBV6-1|TRBJ1-1|NA
CASKILKLLRDDDTEAFF
TGTGCCAGCAAAATTCTCAAACTTCTCAGGGATGACGACACTGAAGCTTTCTTT
>NA|TRBV10-3|TRBJ2-7|NA
CAIGDSGTAVYEQYF
TGTGCCATCGGGGACTCCGGGACAGCCGTGTACGAGCAGTACTTC
>NA|TRBV29-1|TRBJ1-1|NA
CSARSPGEGNTEAFF
TGCAGCGCCCGTAGTCCGGGGGAGGGTAACACTGAAGCTTTCTTT
>NA|TRBV7-2|TRBJ1-5|NA
CASSLFDSPNQPQHF
TGTGCCAGCAGCCTCTTCGACAGCCCCAATCAGCCCCAGCATTTT
>NA|TRBV25-1|TRBJ2-1|NA
CASSARGSSYNEQFF
TGTGCCAGCAGTGCTCGGGGGAGCTCCTACAATGAGCAGTTCTTC
>NA|TRBV7-2|TRBJ1-1|NA
CASSRTADGAFF
TGTGCCAGCAGCCGCACGGCGGACGGAGCTTTCTTT